The 30 T cell receptor beta chains presented below share a single source sample, sequenced in a study of HIV-infected patients and healthy controls. Alpha and beta constant-region primers primed reverse transcription of around 500 ng RNA. Each of the alpha and beta chains got its own library through chain-specific third strand synthesis with indices. TCRdb re-called the 5' RACE reads through MiXCR, storing one row per CDR3 protein. The sample lists a few thousand distinct CDR3 sequences, roughly 10% occurring once. Whole blood was used without fractionation, so all unsorted peripheral T cells were included. The source material was blood, sampled before antiretroviral therapy. The receptors were gathered from an adult with HIV infection.

This clonotype was detected ten times or more. The V gene is TRBV27, the J gene TRBJ1-6; D unclear. The CDR3 is 14 amino acids. V lost 3 bases to trimming and J lost 9 bases, with 12 bases between them. CDR1 is MNHEY, CDR2 SMNVEV, per germline (reference sequence). The CDR3 region has the DNA TGTGCCAGCAGTTTCGGGGTTCGGGCTTCACCCCTCCACTTT. Translation gives CASSFGVRASPLHF.

This rearrangement joins TRBV10-3 to TRBJ2-5; TRBD2 aligns across 9 bases. The CDR3 contains 16 residues. CDR1 ENHRY and CDR2 SYGVKD come from the germline V gene. The V gene end was trimmed by 6 bases and the J gene end by 2 bases; junction bases not matched to a gene: 10. The CDR3 reads CAISQTTLAGQETQYF. The CDR3 region has the DNA TGTGCCATCAGCCAAACAACGCTAGCGGGGCAAGAGACCCAGTACTTC.

At least ten counts were recorded for this clonotype. The chain has TRBV28 and TRBJ2-7; 8 bases are a match to TRBD1. The CDR3 covers 16 residues. J gave up 4 bases and V 1 base, and 9 bases lay outside the gene matches. Per germline, CDR1 MDHEN and CDR2 SYDVKM. DNA for the CDR3: TGTGCCAGCAGTTTATTGGGGACAGGATCCTGGTACGAGCAGTACTTC. This translates into CASSLLGTGSWYEQYF.

This clonotype was counted once. The J gene is TRBJ1-4, the V gene TRBV2; tentative D call: TRBD1 (5 bases). CDR1 and CDR2 (germline): SNHLY, FYNNEI. With 7 bases removed from V and 8 bases from J, the gap between germline ends came to 17 bases. CDR3 length equals 14 residues. The CDR3 sequence is CASTAGTSWEKLFF. The CDR3 nucleotides are TGTGCCAGCACCGCAGGGACGTCTTGGGAAAAACTGTTTTTT.

This clonotype is medium-sized (0.01 to 0.1%) in the sample. The chain couples TRBV6-5 to TRBJ1-2, with 8 bases that match TRBD1. The V gene's germline CDR1 is MNHEY and CDR2 SVGAGI. The CDR3 has 15 residues. J gave up 8 bases and V 4 bases, and 12 bases lay outside the gene matches. The CDR3 loop reads CASSLTGTGVGGYTF. DNA of the CDR3: TGTGCCAGCAGTTTAACCGGGACAGGAGTTGGGGGCTACACCTTC.

This clonotype is labeled as medium-sized. The chain combines TRBV6-5 with TRBJ2-7; 10 bases line up with TRBD1. The germline CDR1 and CDR2 sequences are MNHEY and SVGAGI. The CDR3 has 15 residues. Trimming cost V 7 bases and J 11 bases; bases outside gene matches: 17. DNA for the CDR3: TGTGCCAGCACTCAAACCCGGACAGGGGGTCAAAGGAAGTACTTC. The encoded protein is CASTQTRTGGQRKYF.

There are a few counts of this clonotype. The J gene is TRBJ1-5, the V gene TRBV7-8; D is ambiguous. Germline loops: CDR1 SGHVS, CDR2 FQNEAQ. The V end was cut by 5 bases, the J end by 6 bases, with 11 bases between. CDR3 length: 13 residues. This CDR3 is CASSPSLGQPQHF. The CDR3 DNA sequence: TGTGCCAGCAGCCCGAGTCTAGGTCAGCCCCAGCATTTT.

This clonotype is classed as medium-sized. This sequence joins TRBV20-1 and TRBJ1-6, with TRBD1 identical over 7 bases. The CDR3 covers 13 residues. Germline V lookup: CDR1 DFQATT, CDR2 SNEGSKA (reference sequence). V dropped 6 bases and J dropped 8; count of bases not matched to a gene: 7. The CDR3 reads CSAEGAMDSPLHF. For the CDR3, the DNA is TGCAGTGCGGAGGGGGCGATGGATTCACCCCTCCACTTT.

This clonotype was detected many times. This CDR3 is CSATGPAGYYGYTF. The CDR3 DNA reads TGCAGTGCTACAGGCCCCGCAGGGTACTATGGCTACACCTTC. The rearrangement joins TRBV20-1 to TRBJ1-2; perhaps TRBD1 as D (5 bases). Per the germline V gene, CDR1 is DFQATT and CDR2 is SNEGSKA (reference sequence). Trimming stripped 4 bases from V and 3 bases from J, with 15 bases between. The CDR3 consists of 14 residues.

This clonotype was found many times. The chain links TRBV5-1 to TRBJ2-1; D ambiguous. Germline V lookup: CDR1 SGHRS, CDR2 YFSETQ. Trimming removed 1 base at V and 14 bases at J, with 25 bases between. The CDR3 runs to 16 residues. CDR3 sequence (DNA): TGCGCCAGCAGCTTGCTAGGCCAGTACAATGAGATTTTAAAGTTCTTC. It codes for CASSLLGQYNEILKFF.

This clonotype was detected ten times or more. The J gene is TRBJ1-5, the V gene TRBV18, with D possibly TRBD1 on 6 matching bases. V lost 2 bases and J 7 bases, leaving 12 bases between the germline ends. The CDR3 consists of 14 residues. Per the germline V gene, CDR1 is KGHSH and CDR2 is LQKENI. CDR3 sequence reads: CASSPTGLWQPQHF. CDR3 coding DNA: TGTGCCAGCTCACCAACAGGGTTGTGGCAGCCCCAGCATTTT.

In its sample, this clonotype ranks as medium-sized. The germline gene is not matched at one end of the junction; a read error may be the cause. The chain couples TRBV20-1 to TRBJ1-2, with 11 bases fitting TRBD1. CDR1 and CDR2 from the germline V gene are DFQATT and SNEGSKA (reference sequence). The CDR3 extends over 16 amino acids. The CDR3 protein is CSARAGTGGAKYGYTF. CDR3 nucleotides: TGCAGTGCTAGAGCCGGGACAGGGGGTGCTAAGTATGGCTACACCTTC.

This clonotype has at least ten counts. The J gene is TRBJ2-7, the V gene TRBV7-8; TRBD2 is a possible D gene (5 bases). CDR3 length: 15 amino acids. Germline assignment: CDR1 SGHVS and CDR2 FQNEAQ. The V and J ends lost 3 bases and 2 bases respectively, with 14 bases between them. The CDR3 DNA is TGTGCCAGCAGCTTGAGGGTAGGGCCGACCTACGAGCAGTACTTC. It encodes CASSLRVGPTYEQYF.

This clonotype was seen a few times. The chain couples TRBV28 to TRBJ2-2; weak D call: TRBD2 (5 bases). Germline loops: CDR1 MDHEN, CDR2 SYDVKM. V was cut by 5 bases and J by 7 bases, with 8 bases left in between. There are 12 residues in the CDR3. CDR3 nucleotides: TGTGCCAGCAGTCGGGGTGACGGGGAGCTGTTTTTT. Translated: CASSRGDGELFF.

This clonotype is a singleton in its sample. The V gene is TRBV27, the J gene TRBJ1-5, with 7 positions matching TRBD1. CDR3 length: 17 amino acids. Germline V gene data show CDR1 as MNHEY and CDR2 as SMNVEV (reference sequence). V was pared by 2 bases and J by 5 bases, with 12 bases of the junction left unmatched. CDR3 DNA sequence: TGTGCCAGCAGTTTAATGGGACATCCCCAGGGGGATCAGCCCCAGCATTTT. Its protein product is CASSLMGHPQGDQPQHF.

By sample fraction, this clonotype is large. V usage is TRBV12-3 or TRBV12-4 and J usage is TRBJ2-3; D might be TRBD2 (6 bases). Trimming pared 7 bases from V and 5 bases from J, leaving 10 bases between. The CDR3 contains 12 residues. CDR3 DNA: TGTGCCAGCAACCGGGGGTTAGATACGCAGTATTTT. Protein: CASNRGLDTQYF.

This clonotype was picked up many times. The chain recombines TRBV7-6 with TRBJ1-3; D gene unclear. The V gene lost 5 bases and the J gene lost 7 bases, with 15 bases spanning the gap. The CDR3 is made up of 14 amino acids. The V gene's germline CDR1 is SGHVS and CDR2 FNYEAQ. The CDR3 region has the DNA TGTGCCAGCAGCCACCGGACCAGAGGGAACACCATATATTTT. The encoded protein is CASSHRTRGNTIYF.

Concerning this clonotype itself: A junction end diverges from the germline sequence, so it may reflect a read error. The CDR3 region is CASSLDGQAGTLF. CDR3 DNA sequence: TGTGCCAGCAGCTTAGATGGACAGGCGGGGACCCTTTTT. The J gene is TRBJ2-3, the V gene TRBV11-2; possible D gene TRBD1, 7 bases. This CDR3 comprises 13 residues. Per the germline V gene, CDR1 is SGHAT and CDR2 is FQNNGV.

The chain couples TRBV28 to TRBJ1-2; 10 bases map to TRBD1. CDR1 is MDHEN and CDR2 is SYDVKM in the germline V gene. The length of the CDR3 is 16 residues. Losses at the gene ends were 3 bases for V and 7 bases for J; bases not matched to a gene: 11. The CDR3 nucleotides are TGTGCCAGCAGTTTCCCATGGGGACAGGGGATGGGTGGCTACACCTTC. Translated: CASSFPWGQGMGGYTF.

This clonotype is medium-sized (0.01 to 0.1%) in the sample. V is TRBV7-6 and J is TRBJ1-1; D perhaps matches TRBD1 (6 bases). Germline V gene lookup returns CDR1 SGHVS and CDR2 FNYEAQ. The CDR3 has 15 residues. V shed 1 base and J shed 0 bases, with 9 bases lying between them. In DNA form, the CDR3 reads TGTGCCAGCAGCTTAGTAGGACAGTTGAACACTGAAGCTTTCTTT. It translates to CASSLVGQLNTEAFF.

The chain combines TRBV12-3 or TRBV12-4 with TRBJ2-1, with D uncertain. The V gene lost 3 bases and the J gene lost 2 bases, with 11 bases spanning the gap. The CDR3 runs to 15 residues. The CDR3 sequence is CASSFRTSTYNEQFF. The CDR3, as DNA: TGTGCCAGCAGTTTCCGTACGTCAACCTACAATGAGCAGTTCTTC.

This clonotype has a count of ten or more. The chain recombines TRBV5-1 with TRBJ1-4; D ambiguous. In germline, CDR1 is SGHRS, CDR2 YFSETQ. Trimming took off 0 bases at V and 3 bases at J, with 6 bases between the two ends. CDR3 length equals 14 residues. The CDR3 DNA reads TGCGCCAGCAGCTTGGACCGTTCTAATGAAAAACTGTTTTTT. The encoded protein is CASSLDRSNEKLFF.

This clonotype is medium-sized (0.01 to 0.1%) by share. The chain links TRBV12-3 or TRBV12-4 to TRBJ2-2; D may be TRBD1 or TRBD2 (5 bases each). The V end lost 3 bases, the J end lost 4 bases, and 12 bases lay between the germline ends. The CDR3 spans 15 residues. The CDR3: CASSFRDGRTGELFF. CDR3 in DNA: TGTGCCAGCAGTTTCCGGGACGGACGCACCGGGGAGCTGTTTTTT.

Within the sample, this clonotype is large. The J gene is TRBJ2-7, the V gene TRBV29-1; TRBD2 agrees at 7 bases. The germline CDR1 and CDR2 sequences are SQVTM and ANQGSEA. V trimming: 3 bases; J trimming: 4 bases; junction bases outside the gene matches: 6. The length of the CDR3 is 13 residues. Here the CDR3 reads CSVEGGTFYEQYF. The CDR3 DNA is TGCAGCGTTGAGGGAGGGACCTTTTACGAGCAGTACTTC.

This clonotype was seen repeatedly, ten times or more. The chain joins TRBV6-2 or TRBV6-3 to TRBJ1-1, with unresolved D. The V end was cut by 2 bases, the J end by 0 bases, with 1 base between. This CDR3 region has 12 residues. Germline CDR1 is MNHEY and CDR2 is SVGEGT. The CDR3 loop is CASSYLNTEAFF. CDR3 DNA sequence: TGTGCCAGCAGTTACCTGAACACTGAAGCTTTCTTT.

In its sample, this clonotype is medium-sized. The rearrangement joins TRBV2 to TRBJ1-1, with no clear D. This CDR3 region has 14 residues. Trimming left V 8 bases short and J 3 bases short, with 16 bases between. CDR1 and CDR2 (germline): SNHLY, FYNNEI. The CDR3 DNA sequence: TGTGCCAGCCTCCAGAGTCCCGAGGACACTGAAGCTTTCTTT. Protein product: CASLQSPEDTEAFF.

This clonotype has a handful of counts. This sequence joins TRBV5-4 and TRBJ2-3; the match to TRBD2 covers 11 bases. J gave up 3 bases and V 4 bases, and 4 bases lay outside the gene matches. The germline V gene encodes CDR1 SGHNT and CDR2 YYREEE (reference sequence). This CDR3 spans 15 amino acids. The DNA for the CDR3 is TGTGCCAGCAGCCTTAGCGGGGGGGAGACAGATACGCAGTATTTT. Amino acids: CASSLSGGETDTQYF.

Notes on this clonotype: Mismatch with germline at one junction end may stem from a read error. V usage is TRBV11-3 and J usage is TRBJ2-1; D uncertain. The CDR3 totals 12 residues. Germline-derived CDR1 and CDR2 are SGHNT and YENEEA. CDR3 amino acids: CASSYANKEQFF. The CDR3 DNA reads TGTGCCAGCAGCTATGCAAACAAGGAGCAGTTCTTC.

The V and J genes are TRBV28 and TRBJ2-7; 11 bases match TRBD2. There are 18 residues in the CDR3. The V and J ends lost 3 bases and 0 bases, in that order; junction bases with no gene match: 10. The germline gives CDR1 MDHEN, CDR2 SYDVKM. The CDR3 is CASSFHWTSGRSSYEQYF. For the CDR3, the DNA is TGTGCCAGCAGTTTCCACTGGACTAGCGGGCGTAGCTCCTACGAGCAGTACTTC.

This clonotype is deemed medium-sized (0.01 to 0.1%). The CDR3 loop reads CSVGRLAVDNEQFF. The CDR3 nucleotides are TGCAGCGTCGGGCGACTAGCCGTAGACAATGAGCAGTTCTTC. This chain links TRBV29-1 with TRBJ2-1; 7 nucleotides line up with TRBD2. Germline V gene data show CDR1 as SQVTM and CDR2 as ANQGSEA. The CDR3 covers 14 residues. Germline trimming cut 6 bases from V and 5 bases from J; bases unmatched to any gene: 10.